The entry below describes one T cell receptor (beta chain). The specificity of this receptor is unknown. No per-base quality is available; no much larger clone lies one base away. The treatment or condition label for this specimen denotes: suppressive antiretroviral therapy. Cells were stimulated with anti-CD3/anti-CD28 magnetic beads as a nonspecific positive control representing the CD4+ T cell repertoire. Responding CD4+ T cells were sorted by upregulation of both CD40 ligand and CD69. Participants were HIV-1-infected adults who started suppressive ART during chronic infection. For at least 4 years, participants had undetectable plasma HIV-1 RNA, below 50 copies/mL. To be included, a participant needed positive CMV serology and a CD4+ T cell count above 400 cells/uL. Before stimulation, PBMCs were isolated using density centrifugation and depleted of CD8+ T cells. For around 19 hours, the CD8-depleted PBMCs were stimulated with anti-CD28/CD49d costimulation, a CD40-blocking antibody, and enfuvirtide to prevent new infections. Sorting was done on either a Beckman Coulter MoFlo Legacy or an XDP sorter, and propidium iodide was used to exclude dead cells. Genomic DNA was extracted using the QIAamp DNA Mini Kit for samples with more than one million cells and using the Quick-DNA Microprep Kit for all other samples.

This record belongs to a study of persistence of HIV-infected CD4 T cells (dated by TCRdb to 2018 to 2021). Notes on the research overall: Participants had been on suppressive ART for a median of around eight years. The study isolated CMV- and HIV-1 Gag-responding CD4+ T cells from ART-treated individuals to examine antigen-driven clonal expansion of HIV-1-infected cells. For the TCR cluster analysis across participants, about 8 participants were included for CMV and over 5 participants for Gag. Peripheral blood samples of up to about 180 mL were collected at multiple time points, except for two participants, who underwent leukapheresis at a single time point. Anti-CD3/anti-CD28 stimulation activated a higher proportion of cells, with a lower memory fraction, than antigen stimulation. The clonality of all cells in each sorted population was measured by TCRbeta sequencing, and the clonality of infected cells was measured by proviral sequencing.

Including cysteine and phenylalanine, the CDR3 has 18 amino acids. Left in the record is the CDR3 DNA by itself, 54 bases read in frame from the first base. Germline trimming: 3 bases from V, 3 bases from J; junction bases outside gene matches: 13. The germline V gene sets CDR1 to SGHAT and CDR2 to FQNNGV. General study outcomes and caveats: Only a small number of individuals took part in the study, and only a limited range of antigens was tested. Bulk TCR analyses could not be limited to the rare CMV-responding cells that actually contained HIV-1 proviruses. Within the same sorted populations, how oligoclonal the TCRs were correlated with how oligoclonal the proviruses were. Antigen-responding cells were enriched for degenerate expanded CDR3beta sequences, which suggests convergent selection of CD4+ responses to CMV and Gag. TCRbeta richness in CMV- and Gag-responding cells was significantly lower than in anti-CD3/anti-CD28-responding cells; CMV-responding cells had higher oligoclonality than CD3/CD28-stimulated and Gag-responding cells.

TCRbeta repertoires were sequenced from genomic DNA with the immunoSEQ hsTCRB assay version 4 in survey mode. Genomic DNA was diluted to roughly 10 ng/uL, and up to 1 ug per sample was used for TCRbeta sequencing. As for the authors' bioinformatics: TCRbeta data analysis was done in ImmunoSeq Analyzer 3.0, and diversity was calculated on productive nucleotide rearrangements. Lower-bound TCR diversity was estimated with the improved Chao index, and clonality with the Gini coefficient using the Immunarch R package. Nucleotide rearrangements that differed but encoded the same CDR3beta amino acid sequence were counted as separate clonotypes. TCRbeta sequences significantly enriched in antigen-responding cells relative to anti-CD3/anti-CD28-activated cells were identified by differential abundance analysis. GLIPH2 clustered TCRs by predicted peptide-MHC specificity, both within individual participants and across merged participant data sets. TCRdb carries this immuneACCESS record with in-frame sequences only. Its versions omit some clonotypes, under half of them owing to an unresolved V gene in the studies checked, with the rest unexplained. V, J and clone size are taken as reported in that table, and D and trimming were inferred from the DNA itself. The table for this sample lists 40,000 to 55,000 clones; 88% of them were counted only once. The ten top clones hold roughly 0.44% of the sample.

The chain is made from TRBV11-2 and TRBJ1-1, with TRBD1 matching 10 junction bases. The TCR comes from an adult woman with HIV who was CMV-seropositive. Specimen: CD4+ T cells sorted from PBMCs after roughly 20-hour stimulation, collected from a patient who received antiretroviral therapy. In light of the paper, this sample's cell subset or site label describes: CD40L+CD69+ CD4 T cells responding to anti-CD3/anti-CD28 beads, representing the overall repertoire. The CDR3 reads as follows: CASSFPGQGPIKYTEAFF. The DNA sequence reads TGTGCCAGCAGCTTTCCGGGACAGGGGCCGATTAAGTACACTGAAGCTTTCTTT.